What follows are 27 T cell receptor beta chains derived from one specimen sequenced in a study of T-cell reconstitution after alpha-beta-depleted transplantation in children. The TCRbeta library was prepared with unique molecular identifiers. TCRdb passed the PCR reads through MiXCR, listing each CDR3 protein once. The sample carries about 540,000 distinct CDR3 sequences, 27% recorded once. The specimen comprised PBMCs, sampled before TCRalphabeta/CD19-depleted stem cell transplant. The receptors stem from a boy less than two years old with Wiskott-Aldrich syndrome, due to receive a stem cell transplant.

This clonotype turned up a few times. J is TRBJ2-7 and V is TRBV27; 8 positions match TRBD1. V was pared by 3 bases and J by 0 bases, with 4 bases of the junction left unmatched. The CDR3 length is 15 residues. The germline gives CDR1 MNHEY, CDR2 SMNVEV (reference sequence). This chain's CDR3 is CASSFGQGLSYEQYF. The DNA of the CDR3 is TGTGCCAGCAGTTTCGGACAGGGCCTCTCCTACGAGCAGTACTTC.

This clonotype showed up many times. The rearrangement uses TRBV20-1 and TRBJ1-5; 8 bases map to TRBD1. The germline gives CDR1 DFQATT, CDR2 SNEGSKA (reference sequence). This CDR3 has 16 residues. The junction had 10 bases not matched to a gene; V was cut back by 3 bases and J by 3 bases. CDR3 loop: CSARGARGRDNQPQHF. For the CDR3, the DNA is TGCAGTGCTAGGGGCGCCAGGGGGCGCGACAATCAGCCCCAGCATTTT.

The rearrangement links TRBV5-1 to TRBJ2-2; maybe TRBD1 (5 bases). Germline V CDR1 and CDR2: SGHRS, YFSETQ. Trimming took off 4 bases at V and 1 base at J, with 14 bases between the two ends. The CDR3 contains 16 residues. CDR3 loop: CASSPRVTENTGELFF. The CDR3 nucleotides are TGCGCCAGCAGCCCCAGGGTGACAGAGAACACCGGGGAGCTGTTTTTT.

The chain is built from TRBV20-1 and TRBJ1-4; D remains unclear. This CDR3 region has 13 residues. The V gene's germline CDR1 is DFQATT and CDR2 SNEGSKA (reference sequence). The V gene lost 0 bases and the J gene lost 8 bases, with 10 bases spanning the gap. Here the CDR3 reads CSARDTGGEKLFF. The CDR3 DNA is TGCAGTGCTAGAGATACGGGCGGCGAAAAACTGTTTTTT.

V usage is TRBV4-2 and J usage is TRBJ2-2; TRBD2 might be the D (5 bases). This CDR3 region has 17 residues. Germline CDR1 reads LGHNA; CDR2 reads YNFKEQ. Trimming stripped 0 bases from V and 5 bases from J, with 16 bases between. The CDR3 loop is CASSQDRGSRSTGELFF. CDR3 coding DNA: TGTGCCAGCAGCCAAGATCGAGGGTCGAGGAGTACCGGGGAGCTGTTTTTT.

The sample holds a few counts of this clonotype. The rearrangement uses TRBV27 and TRBJ2-7, with TRBD2 identical over 7 bases. Germline CDR1 MNHEY, CDR2 SMNVEV (reference sequence). Unmatched junction bases numbered 10, after V lost 2 bases and J lost 6 bases. The CDR3 spans 15 residues. CDR3 residues: CASSLDLTTGGEQYF. The CDR3 bases are TGTGCCAGCAGTTTAGATTTGACAACGGGGGGCGAGCAGTACTTC.

This clonotype was seen a handful of times. The chain joins TRBV5-1 to TRBJ1-1; D is ambiguous. The V gene lost 4 bases and the J gene lost 0 bases, with 13 bases spanning the gap. Germline V lookup: CDR1 SGHRS, CDR2 YFSETQ. There are 15 residues in the CDR3. The CDR3 reads CASSLEWQVNTEAFF. The CDR3 coding sequence is TGCGCCAGCAGCCTAGAGTGGCAGGTGAACACTGAAGCTTTCTTT.

The table lists this clonotype with a few counts. The rearrangement joins TRBV20-1 to TRBJ2-1; 11 bases are a match to TRBD2. J was trimmed by 6 bases and V by 5 bases; bases with no gene match: 9. The CDR3 has 15 amino acids. The germline V gene has CDR1 DFQATT and CDR2 SNEGSKA (reference sequence). The CDR3 nucleotides read TGCAGTGCTTCGCCTACTAGCGGGAGAGGCAATGAGCAGTTCTTC. It encodes CSASPTSGRGNEQFF.

The rearrangement uses TRBV10-3 and TRBJ2-3; D uncertain. The germline V gene has CDR1 ENHRY and CDR2 SYGVKD. Deletions cut 2 bases from V and 0 bases from J, with 9 bases between. CDR3 length equals 15 residues. CDR3 DNA: TGTGCCATCAGTGAGCAGGCCGGGAGCACAGATACGCAGTATTTT. The encoded protein is CAISEQAGSTDTQYF.

The rearrangement uses TRBV5-1 and TRBJ2-5, with 8 bases fitting TRBD1. CDR3 length: 17 amino acids. Germline CDR1 and CDR2: SGHRS and YFSETQ. With V trimmed by 4 bases and J by 1 base, 12 bases remained unmatched. The DNA of the CDR3 is TGCGCCAGCAGCCCCCCGGACAGGGCTACTCCCCAAGAGACCCAGTACTTC. Protein product: CASSPPDRATPQETQYF.

The table lists this clonotype with a few counts. The gene calls are TRBV20-1 and TRBJ2-7, with D perhaps given as TRBD1 or TRBD2 (5 bases each). The germline V and J ends were trimmed by 0 bases and 4 bases, with 16 bases remaining between them. Germline CDR1 and CDR2: DFQATT and SNEGSKA (reference sequence). CDR3 length: 15 amino acids. The CDR3 loop reads CSARDRVSGRYEQYF. CDR3 DNA: TGCAGTGCTAGAGATCGGGTTTCGGGGCGGTACGAGCAGTACTTC.

This clonotype was counted a few times. The chain joins TRBV20-1 to TRBJ1-1; TRBD1 aligns across 7 bases. Trimming removed 6 bases from V and 1 base from J; junction bases left unmatched: 8. There are 14 residues in the CDR3. Germline CDR1 and CDR2: DFQATT and SNEGSKA (reference sequence). The CDR3 nucleotides read TGCAGTGCGAAATCCCGGGACAGGAACACTGAAGCTTTCTTT. Its translation is CSAKSRDRNTEAFF.

This sequence joins TRBV7-9 and TRBJ2-7; 7 nucleotides align to TRBD1. Germline trimming cut 3 bases from V and 3 bases from J; bases unmatched to any gene: 8. The CDR3 length is 15 residues. Germline V lookup: CDR1 SEHNR, CDR2 FQNEAQ (reference sequence). This chain's CDR3 is CASSFTGTEGYEQYF. The CDR3 DNA reads TGTGCCAGCAGCTTCACAGGGACAGAAGGCTACGAGCAGTACTTC.

The sample holds a few counts of this clonotype. This chain uses TRBV20-1 with TRBJ2-7, with a possible D match to TRBD2 (6 bases). CDR3 length equals 14 residues. V lost 3 bases and J 4 bases, leaving 16 bases between the germline ends. Germline assignment: CDR1 DFQATT and CDR2 SNEGSKA (reference sequence). CDR3 nucleotide sequence: TGCAGTGCTAGCCCGGGAGTTCATGGTTACGAGCAGTACTTC. It codes for CSASPGVHGYEQYF.

The V gene is TRBV12-3 or TRBV12-4, the J gene TRBJ2-3, with TRBD2 matching over 15 bases. The CDR3 contains 20 residues. Losses at the gene ends were 3 bases for V and 1 base for J; bases not matched to a gene: 11. Here the CDR3 DNA reads TGTGCCAGCAGTTTTGAACTGGGACTAGCGGGAGGCCGGGGCACAGATACGCAGTATTTT. Protein product: CASSFELGLAGGRGTDTQYF.

The rearrangement links TRBV7-9 to TRBJ2-4; 9 bases are shared with TRBD1. J gave up 7 bases and V 4 bases, and 8 bases lay outside the gene matches. Germline V CDR1 and CDR2: SEHNR, FQNEAQ (reference sequence). The CDR3 contains 15 residues. The CDR3 DNA follows: TGTGCCAGCAGCTGGGTCTGGGACAGGGAGAACATTCAGTACTTC. Protein: CASSWVWDRENIQYF.

The chain couples TRBV5-1 to TRBJ1-1; no clear D gene. Germline CDR1 reads SGHRS; CDR2 reads YFSETQ. This CDR3 has 12 residues. Trimming took off 5 bases at V and 0 bases at J, with 5 bases between the two ends. The CDR3 DNA reads as TGCGCCAGCAGGCACATGAACACTGAAGCTTTCTTT. It translates to CASRHMNTEAFF.

The chain has TRBV10-3 and TRBJ2-1; 9 bases are shared with TRBD1. The CDR3 is made up of 12 amino acids. V trimming: 10 bases; J trimming: 7 bases; junction bases outside the gene matches: 5. CDR1 and CDR2 (germline): ENHRY, SYGVKD. CDR3 amino acids: CATDGTGNEQFF. The CDR3 DNA follows: TGTGCCACCGATGGGACAGGGAATGAGCAGTTCTTC.

The chain joins TRBV5-1 to TRBJ2-7; 9 bases line up with TRBD2. The CDR3 runs 15 residues. V was clipped by 2 bases and J by 5 bases; unmatched bases: 8. CDR1 SGHRS and CDR2 YFSETQ come from the germline V gene. The CDR3 protein is CASSFRGRAMDEQYF. For the CDR3, the DNA is TGCGCCAGCAGCTTCCGCGGGAGGGCCATGGACGAGCAGTACTTC. The full variable domain, completed using reference TRBV5-1 and TRBJ2-7, is KAGVTQTPRYLIKTRGQQVTLSCSPISGHRSVSWYQQTPGQGLQFLFEYFSETQRNKGNFPGRFSGRQFSNSRSEMNVSTLELGDSALYLCASSFRGRAMDEQYFGPGTRLTVT.

This sequence joins TRBV12-3 or TRBV12-4 and TRBJ2-5; TRBD2 agrees at 10 bases. CDR3 length: 16 residues. The trim removed 5 bases at V and 7 bases at J, leaving 13 bases unmatched. CDR3 sequence reads: CASSPVVLAGVGTQYF. The CDR3, as DNA: TGTGCCAGCAGTCCAGTGGTCCTAGCGGGAGTTGGGACCCAGTACTTC.

The J gene is TRBJ1-2, the V gene TRBV20-1, with D tentatively TRBD1 (5 bases). CDR1 and CDR2 (germline): DFQATT, SNEGSKA (reference sequence). The CDR3 covers 14 residues. The germline V and J ends were trimmed by 1 base and 4 bases, with 13 bases remaining between them. CDR3 sequence (DNA): TGCAGTGCTAGAGGGTCTCAAGGGGTCTATGGCTACACCTTC. Protein sequence: CSARGSQGVYGYTF.

This clonotype was seen more than once but under ten times. The chain joins TRBV20-1 to TRBJ1-1, with a tentative D call TRBD1 (5 bases). Looked up from germline, CDR1 is DFQATT and CDR2 is SNEGSKA (reference sequence). Trimming shortened V by 6 bases and J by 6 bases, and 20 bases separated the two germline ends. This CDR3 region has 14 residues. The DNA of the CDR3 is TGCAGTGCCAGGACACAAGGGCGTGTGGCTGAAGCTTTCTTT. It yields the protein CSARTQGRVAEAFF.

In this sample, this clonotype turned up a few times. The rearrangement joins TRBV5-1 to TRBJ1-1, with D hard to call. Germline CDR1 reads SGHRS; CDR2 reads YFSETQ. With 1 base removed from V and 1 base from J, the gap between germline ends came to 8 bases. CDR3 length: 14 amino acids. Here the CDR3 DNA reads TGCGCCAGCAGCTTGAGGCCGCAGAACACTGAAGCTTTCTTT. Translating it yields CASSLRPQNTEAFF.

This clonotype was seen a handful of times. The rearrangement links TRBV7-9 to TRBJ2-1; 10 bases map to TRBD1. CDR3 length: 15 residues. V trimming: 5 bases; J trimming: 9 bases; junction bases outside the gene matches: 10. Per the germline V gene, CDR1 is SEHNR and CDR2 is FQNEAQ (reference sequence). The CDR3 DNA reads TGTGCCAGCAGCCCCAAGGGGACAGGGGTTGGTGAGCAGTTCTTC. Its protein is CASSPKGTGVGEQFF.

This chain uses TRBV12-3 or TRBV12-4 with TRBJ2-2, with D possibly matching TRBD1 (6 bases). The CDR3 loop spans 13 amino acids. Trimming took 5 bases from V and 6 from J, leaving 10 bases between them. The CDR3 DNA reads TGTGCCAGCAGTGTAACAGGGTCCGGGGAGCTGTTTTTT. It encodes CASSVTGSGELFF.

This clonotype has a handful of counts. The chain has TRBV10-2 and TRBJ2-7; 7 bases align to TRBD2. From germline, CDR1 is WSHSY and CDR2 SAAADI. V dropped 3 bases and J dropped 2; count of bases not matched to a gene: 7. The CDR3 covers 15 residues. CDR3 nucleotides: TGCGCCAGCAGTGACCCCGGGACTAAGGCCTACGAGCAGTACTTC. Translating it yields CASSDPGTKAYEQYF.

V and J are TRBV7-9 and TRBJ2-1; possibly TRBD2 for D (5 bases). V was cut by 0 bases and J by 8 bases, with 17 bases left in between. The CDR3 has 16 residues. Germline V gives CDR1 SEHNR, CDR2 FQNEAQ (reference sequence). The CDR3, as DNA: TGTGCCAGCAGCTTAGCCCCGGGATTAAAGAGGGATGAGCAGTTCTTC. It translates to CASSLAPGLKRDEQFF. Together with reference TRBV7-9 and TRBJ2-1, the CDR3 gives the full variable domain: DTGVSQNPRHKITKRGQNVTFRCDPISEHNRLYWYRQTLGQGPEFLTYFQNEAQLEKSRLLSDRFSAERPKGSFSTLEIQRTEQGDSAMYLCASSLAPGLKRDEQFFGPGTRLTVL.